This T cell receptor beta chain was captured in a study of CD8 T cells in ankylosing spondylitis. Study findings and constraints: Some of the motif variants had earlier been found in reactive arthritis patients' fluid and blood. Several highly homologous variants formed a TCR beta motif that appeared characteristic of ankylosing spondylitis blood. There was reportedly significant enrichment of clones that were disease-linked in matched ankylosing spondylitis synovial fluid.

TCRdb reanalysed the 5' RACE reads using MiXCR and keeps one entry per CDR3 protein. The data hold roughly 150,000 distinct CDR3 sequences, with 30% to 40% observed a single time. Trimming pared 0 bases from V and 0 bases from J, leaving 13 bases between. This CDR3 region has 17 residues. The germline gives CDR1 SGDLS, CDR2 YYNGEE. For this clonotype: Its antigen is currently unknown.

Sequencing was performed on synovial fluid, either unsorted or a sorted T cell fraction (not recorded which). The TCR was taken from a male donor with ankylosing spondylitis. J is TRBJ2-1 and V is TRBV9, with D possibly matching TRBD1 (5 bases). CDR3 sequence: CASSVGSAGNSYNEQFF. In nucleotides, the CDR3 is TGTGCCAGCAGCGTAGGATCAGCAGGGAACTCCTACAATGAGCAGTTCTTC.